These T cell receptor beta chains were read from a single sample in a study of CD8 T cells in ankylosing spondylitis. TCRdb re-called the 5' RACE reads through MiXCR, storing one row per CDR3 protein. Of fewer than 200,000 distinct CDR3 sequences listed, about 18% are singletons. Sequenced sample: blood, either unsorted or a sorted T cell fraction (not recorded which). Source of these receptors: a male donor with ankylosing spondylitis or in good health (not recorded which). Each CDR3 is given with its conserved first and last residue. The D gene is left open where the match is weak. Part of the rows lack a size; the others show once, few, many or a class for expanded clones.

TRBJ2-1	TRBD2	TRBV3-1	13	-	CASSLIAGGEQFF	TGTGCCAGCAGTTTGATTGCGGGAGGCGAGCAGTTCTTC
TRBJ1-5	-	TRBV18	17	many	CASSPPRRGSFDQPQHF	TGTGCCAGCTCACCCCCTCGAAGGGGTAGTTTCGATCAGCCCCAGCATTTT
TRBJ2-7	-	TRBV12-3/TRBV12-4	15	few	CASSFFQGKYYEQYF	TGTGCCAGCAGTTTTTTCCAGGGGAAGTACTACGAGCAGTACTTC
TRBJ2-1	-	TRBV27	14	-	CASSPTIGGNEQFF	TGTGCCAGCAGCCCGACCATAGGGGGTAATGAGCAGTTCTTC
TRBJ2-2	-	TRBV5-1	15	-	CASSPGSGNTGELFF	TGCGCCAGCAGCCCGGGGTCAGGGAACACCGGGGAGCTGTTTTTT
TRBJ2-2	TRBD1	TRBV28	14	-	CASSLRGGPGELFF	TGTGCCAGCAGTTTACGAGGGGGCCCCGGGGAGCTGTTTTTT
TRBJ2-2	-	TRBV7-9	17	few	CASSLVSSNLNTGELFF	TGTGCCAGCAGCTTAGTATCTAGTAACCTGAACACCGGGGAGCTGTTTTTT
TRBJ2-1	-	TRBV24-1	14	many	CATSDLGLADEQFF	TGTGCCACCAGTGATTTAGGTTTGGCGGATGAGCAGTTCTTC
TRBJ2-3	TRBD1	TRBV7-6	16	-	CASSPQRTGRTDTQYF	TGTGCCAGCAGCCCCCAGAGGACAGGGCGAACAGATACGCAGTATTTT
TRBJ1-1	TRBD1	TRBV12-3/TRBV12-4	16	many	CASSLLTWTGGTEAFF	TGTGCCAGCAGTCTCCTTACATGGACAGGCGGAACTGAAGCTTTCTTT
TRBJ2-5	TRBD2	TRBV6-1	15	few	CASTPGLADQETQYF	TGTGCCAGCACCCCCGGACTAGCGGATCAAGAGACCCAGTACTTC
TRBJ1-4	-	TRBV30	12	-	CAWSAYNEKLFF	TGTGCCTGGAGTGCCTATAATGAAAAACTGTTTTTT
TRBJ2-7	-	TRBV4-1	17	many	CASSHPLSGQSSYEQYF	TGCGCCAGCAGCCACCCCCTTTCTGGACAGAGCTCCTACGAGCAGTACTTC
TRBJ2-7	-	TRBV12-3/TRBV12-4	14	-	CASTPAPWRGQQYF	TGTGCCAGCACCCCTGCCCCCTGGAGAGGGCAGCAGTACTTC
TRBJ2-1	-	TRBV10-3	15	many	CAISESRENYNEQFF	TGTGCCATCAGTGAGTCCAGGGAGAACTACAATGAGCAGTTCTTC
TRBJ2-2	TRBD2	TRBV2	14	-	CASRGLAGAGELFF	TGTGCCAGCAGGGGACTAGCGGGAGCCGGGGAGCTGTTTTTT
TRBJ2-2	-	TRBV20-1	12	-	CSAILGSGELFF	TGCAGTGCTATTTTGGGGTCCGGGGAGCTGTTTTTT
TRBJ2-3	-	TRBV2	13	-	CASSRIRTDTQYF	TGTGCCAGCAGCCGAATCCGCACAGATACGCAGTATTTT